This T cell receptor (beta chain) was captured by sequencing in a study of blood T cells in healthy people across ages. The total RNA that was extracted per sample amounted to at least 5.5 micrograms. It was with a sample-barcoded 5' primer and a J-beta primer mix that a second PCR of roughly 7 to 11 cycles was run. A single record per CDR3 protein comes from TCRdb applying MiXCR to the 5' RACE reads. Found here are about 1.4 million distinct CDR3 sequences, roughly 59% of them singletons; the top ten hold over 5.5%. Germline loops: CDR1 MDHEN, CDR2 SYDVKM. The CDR3 sequence is 14 residues long. V lost 6 bases and J lost 5; bases outside the gene matches: 4.

Sequencing was done on a sample of blood. The source is a man younger than 35 in good health. This rearrangement joins TRBV28 to TRBJ2-3; the match to TRBD2 covers 11 bases. CDR3 DNA: TGTGCCAGCAGGGAGGGACTAGCGGTAGATACGCAGTATTTT. It codes for CASREGLAVDTQYF.